Only a few counts were recorded for the clone carrying this T cell receptor beta chain. This specimen comes from a study of blood T cell repertoires in COVID-19. Enrollment of patients from Seattle took place during active infection, with longitudinal follow-up. Data came from immunoSEQ multiplex PCR; TCRdb stores just in-frame clones and leaves some out. The sample comprises fewer than 300,000 clones, 80% to 90% of which are singletons, and around 12% rests with the top ten. This TCR derives from a woman younger than 45 with COVID-19, enrolled during active disease. The sequenced material came from peripheral blood.

The CDR3 DNA reads TGCAGCGTTGAACCAAAACAGGGAAGTGGCTACACCTTC. Amino acids: CSVEPKQGSGYTF. The chain joins TRBV29-1 to TRBJ1-2; the D gene is possibly TRBD1 (6 bases). Trimming shortened V by 2 bases and J by 7 bases, and 14 bases separated the two germline ends. This CDR3 region has 13 residues. CDR1 and CDR2 (germline): SQVTM, ANQGSEA.